The 26 T cell receptor beta chains reported below all come from one sample, sequenced in a study of blood T cell repertoires in COVID-19. Using immunoSEQ multiplex PCR, the repertoire was profiled, and TCRdb retains in-frame clones only, with some absent. Seen here are 150,000 to 160,000 clones, about 80% observed once, and the top ten hold 9% to 13%. Sequenced input: peripheral blood. Receptor source: a woman aged 55-69 years with COVID-19, enrolled during active disease.

V is TRBV15 and J is TRBJ1-6; weak D call: TRBD1 (6 bases). Germline V gene data show CDR1 as LNHNV and CDR2 as YYDKDF (reference sequence). CDR3 length equals 16 residues. The ends were cut back, 0 bases at V and 10 bases at J, with 16 bases in the middle. CDR3 loop: CATSRDLPGDGSPLHF. As DNA, the CDR3 is TGTGCCACCAGCAGAGATCTTCCAGGGGATGGATCACCCCTCCACTTT. Full variable domain (remainder filled in from reference TRBV15 and TRBJ1-6): DAMVIQNPRYQVTQFGKPVTLSCSQTLNHNVMYWYQQKSSQAPKLLFHYYDKDFNNEADTPDNFQSRRPNTSFCFLDIRSPGLGDTAMYLCATSRDLPGDGSPLHFGNGTRLTVT.

The V and J genes are TRBV29-1 and TRBJ1-4; possible D gene TRBD1, 5 bases. Trimming cost V 4 bases and J 5 bases, with 11 bases left between them. CDR3 length equals 13 residues. Germline lookup yields CDR1 SQVTM and CDR2 ANQGSEA. The CDR3 bases are TGCAGCGTTGTCCCGGCAGGGAATGAAAAACTGTTTTTT. It specifies CSVVPAGNEKLFF.

J is TRBJ1-5 and V is TRBV6-5, with D maybe TRBD1 (5 bases). This CDR3 has 15 amino acids. Trimming stripped 6 bases from V and 0 bases from J, with 12 bases between. CDR1 is MNHEY and CDR2 is SVGAGI in the germline V gene. The CDR3 protein is CASRLSTGSNQPQHF. CDR3 DNA: TGTGCCAGCAGGTTGTCTACAGGTAGCAATCAGCCCCAGCATTTT.

This rearrangement joins TRBV9 to TRBJ1-1, with D unresolved. CDR1 and CDR2 (germline): SGDLS, YYNGEE. V lost 1 base and J 4 bases, leaving 8 bases between the germline ends. The CDR3 extends over 13 amino acids. CDR3 residues: CASSVSSVTEAFF. CDR3 sequence (DNA): TGTGCCAGCAGCGTATCCAGTGTCACTGAAGCTTTCTTT.

This clone has only one observation. The V and J genes are TRBV18 and TRBJ1-2, with 8 nucleotides matching TRBD1. V shed 1 base, J shed 4 bases, and the junction held 5 bases outside the gene matches. There are 15 residues in the CDR3. Per the germline V gene, CDR1 is KGHSH and CDR2 is LQKENI. The CDR3 loop reads CASSPRGGQVYGYTF. The CDR3 DNA reads TGTGCCAGCTCACCACGCGGGGGACAGGTCTATGGCTACACCTTC.

The count of this clone is one. The rearrangement uses TRBV5-6 and TRBJ1-4; D perhaps matches TRBD1 (6 bases). With 3 bases removed from V and 1 base from J, the gap between germline ends came to 10 bases. CDR3 size: 15 residues. Germline V CDR1 and CDR2: SGHDT, YYEEEE. This CDR3 reads CASSSDSRTNEKLFF. DNA of the CDR3: TGTGCCAGCAGCTCGGACAGCAGAACTAATGAAAAACTGTTTTTT.

The CDR3 protein is CASSTTGGLNGYTF. Written as DNA, the CDR3 is TGTGCCAGTAGTACAACAGGGGGTTTAAACGGCTACACCTTC. The rearrangement uses TRBV19 and TRBJ1-2; 8 positions agree with TRBD1. The CDR3 has 14 amino acids. The germline V gene has CDR1 LNHDA and CDR2 SQIVND (reference sequence). Unmatched junction bases numbered 9, after V lost 4 bases and J lost 8 bases.

The V gene is TRBV28, the J gene TRBJ2-2, with D possibly being TRBD1 (5 bases). V lost 7 bases and J lost 4, with 10 bases in between. Looked up from germline, CDR1 is MDHEN and CDR2 is SYDVKM. The CDR3 extends over 13 amino acids. Written as DNA, the CDR3 is TGTGCCAGCACCTCAGGGTCCACCGGGGAGCTGTTTTTT. This encodes CASTSGSTGELFF.

The chain combines TRBV24-1 with TRBJ2-5, with a weak D call TRBD1 (5 bases). Germline values: CDR1 KGHDR, CDR2 SFDVKD. Trimming removed 8 bases from V and 5 bases from J, with 14 bases in between. The CDR3 totals 13 residues. In DNA, the CDR3 is TGTGCCACCACAGGCAGGGCCAGGGAGACCCAGTACTTC. Its translation is CATTGRARETQYF.

The chain is built from TRBV30 and TRBJ1-6; D is possibly TRBD1 (5 bases). CDR1 and CDR2 (germline): GTSNPN, SVGIG (reference sequence). This CDR3 region has 13 residues. V lost 3 bases and J lost 2, with 5 bases in between. The CDR3 loop is CAWSRAYNSPLHF. The CDR3 bases are TGTGCCTGGAGCAGGGCCTATAATTCACCCCTCCACTTT.

This clone showed up just once. This chain links TRBV28 with TRBJ2-7, with 10 bases lining up with TRBD2. Per the germline V gene, CDR1 is MDHEN and CDR2 is SYDVKM. The CDR3 runs 17 residues. The junction had 13 bases not matched to a gene; V was cut back by 5 bases and J by 3 bases. CDR3: CASSGGLAGERLYEQYF. The DNA for the CDR3 is TGTGCCAGCAGTGGGGGGCTAGCGGGAGAAAGGCTCTACGAGCAGTACTTC.

The gene calls are TRBV19 and TRBJ1-3; perhaps TRBD1 as D (6 bases). V was cut by 6 bases and J by 0 bases, with 12 bases left in between. The CDR3 consists of 15 residues. CDR1 is LNHDA, CDR2 SQIVND, per germline (reference sequence). In DNA form, the CDR3 reads TGTGCCAGTAGGGAGGACAGATCCTCTGGAAACACCATATATTTT. Protein: CASREDRSSGNTIYF.

The chain uses TRBV24-1 and TRBJ1-2; a weak D match, TRBD1 (5 bases). The CDR3 is 12 residues long. Germline CDR1 KGHDR, CDR2 SFDVKD. Deletions cut 9 bases from V and 4 bases from J, with 11 bases between. CDR3 coding DNA: TGTGCCACCCACTCACAGGCCTATGGCTACACCTTC. Encoded protein: CATHSQAYGYTF.

A single count supports this clone. This sequence joins TRBV13 and TRBJ1-1; D uncertain. The V and J ends lost 3 bases and 11 bases respectively, with 16 bases between them. CDR1 is PRHDT, CDR2 FYEKMQ, per germline (reference sequence). The CDR3 is 13 residues long. CDR3 region: CASSFSDILSAFF. In DNA form, the CDR3 reads TGTGCCAGCAGCTTCTCAGACATTCTCTCGGCTTTCTTT.

This clone showed up just a few times. The rearrangement links TRBV2 to TRBJ1-1, with D unresolved. This CDR3 has 14 residues. Per the germline V gene, CDR1 is SNHLY and CDR2 is FYNNEI. The V and J ends lost 2 bases and 1 base respectively, with 8 bases between them. As DNA, the CDR3 is TGTGCCAGCAGTGAAAGGACTGGGAACACTGAAGCTTTCTTT. Its translation: CASSERTGNTEAFF.

The rearrangement links TRBV27 to TRBJ2-7; D might be TRBD2 (6 bases). V gave up 2 bases and J gave up 0 bases, with 17 bases separating them. The length of the CDR3 is 17 residues. Per germline, CDR1 MNHEY and CDR2 SMNVEV (reference sequence). The CDR3 reads CASSLRVPGGSSYEQYF. The DNA for the CDR3 is TGTGCCAGCAGTTTACGGGTCCCTGGGGGGAGCTCCTACGAGCAGTACTTC.

The J gene is TRBJ2-7, the V gene TRBV5-1; 7 bases fit TRBD1. V trimming: 4 bases; J trimming: 2 bases; junction bases outside the gene matches: 6. CDR1 and CDR2 (germline): SGHRS, YFSETQ. The CDR3 is made up of 14 amino acids. The CDR3 DNA reads as TGCGCCAGCAGCACCGGGACAGCTCCCTACGAGCAGTACGTC. Protein: CASSTGTAPYEQYV.

The genes are TRBV7-2 and TRBJ2-1, with TRBD2 matching 7 bases. Trimming at V came to 5 bases and at J to 3 bases, leaving 10 bases not matched to a gene. The CDR3 covers 16 residues. CDR1 is SGHTA and CDR2 is FQGNSA in the germline V gene. CDR3 nucleotide sequence: TGTGCCAGCAGCGCCCAGGGTAGCGGGCTCTACAATGAGCAGTTCTTC. As protein: CASSAQGSGLYNEQFF.

The chain has TRBV5-6 and TRBJ1-4; D unclear. Deletions cut 4 bases from V and 2 bases from J, with 12 bases between. The CDR3 runs 15 residues. Germline CDR1 and CDR2: SGHDT and YYEEEE. The CDR3 sequence is CASSLKSVTNEKLFF. As DNA, the CDR3 is TGTGCCAGCAGCCTGAAATCAGTTACTAATGAAAAACTGTTTTTT.

This rearrangement joins TRBV7-6 to TRBJ2-7; 7 bases are shared with TRBD1. The CDR3 has 13 amino acids. CDR1 SGHVS and CDR2 FNYEAQ come from the germline V gene. J was trimmed by 6 bases and V by 5 bases; bases with no gene match: 7. CDR3 coding DNA: TGTGCCAGCAGCCCTACAGGGGAGCGCGAGCAGTACGTC. Its translation: CASSPTGEREQYV.

The chain recombines TRBV12-3 or TRBV12-4 with TRBJ1-2, with no clear D. V shed 6 bases and J shed 2 bases, with 7 bases lying between them. The CDR3 is 12 amino acids. The CDR3 is CASRDTNYGYTF. The CDR3 region has the DNA TGTGCCAGCAGAGACACGAACTATGGCTACACCTTC.

This clone appeared a few times. J is TRBJ1-5 and V is TRBV5-1, with D possibly matching TRBD1 (5 bases). Trimming removed 2 bases at V and 7 bases at J, with 13 bases between. The CDR3 is 14 amino acids. Germline values: CDR1 SGHRS, CDR2 YFSETQ. The CDR3 protein is CASSFTGRGQPQHF. In DNA form, the CDR3 reads TGCGCCAGCAGCTTCACTGGAAGGGGCCAGCCCCAGCATTTT.

There are a few counts of this clone. The chain links TRBV30 to TRBJ1-2; the D is unclear. With 4 bases removed from V and 3 bases from J, the gap between germline ends came to 12 bases. This CDR3 region has 13 residues. Looked up from germline, CDR1 is GTSNPN and CDR2 is SVGIG (reference sequence). In nucleotides, the CDR3 is TGTGCCTGGACTCGGGTTTTTGACTATGGCTACACCTTC. Protein product: CAWTRVFDYGYTF.

This clone was picked up one time. The chain is built from TRBV5-1 and TRBJ2-3; D perhaps matches TRBD2 (5 bases). V gave up 4 bases and J gave up 2 bases, with 8 bases separating them. The CDR3 consists of 13 residues. From germline, CDR1 is SGHRS and CDR2 YFSETQ. CDR3 region: CASSGENTDTQYF. For the CDR3, the DNA is TGCGCCAGCAGCGGGGAGAACACAGATACGCAGTATTTT. Supplemented by reference TRBV5-1 and TRBJ2-3, the full variable domain reads KAGVTQTPRYLIKTRGQQVTLSCSPISGHRSVSWYQQTPGQGLQFLFEYFSETQRNKGNFPGRFSGRQFSNSRSEMNVSTLELGDSALYLCASSGENTDTQYFGPGTRLTVL.

The V gene is TRBV30, the J gene TRBJ1-2; D is perhaps TRBD1 (6 bases). In germline, CDR1 is GTSNPN, CDR2 SVGIG (reference sequence). Trimming stripped 5 bases from V and 6 bases from J, with 16 bases between. The CDR3 is made up of 13 amino acids. The CDR3 coding sequence is TGTGCCTGGGAGGATTACAGGGCTGATGGCTACACCTTC. Translated, it gives CAWEDYRADGYTF.

The J gene is TRBJ1-5, the V gene TRBV19; TRBD1 aligns across 7 bases. The V and J ends lost 5 bases and 7 bases, in that order; junction bases with no gene match: 8. CDR3 size: 14 residues. Germline V gene data show CDR1 as LNHDA and CDR2 as SQIVND (reference sequence). The CDR3 DNA follows: TGTGCCAGTAGTCCCACAGGGGCCGGGCAGCCCCAGCATTTT. Protein product: CASSPTGAGQPQHF.